This T cell receptor beta chain is drawn from a study of T cell responses to AZD1222 COVID-19 vaccine. The study's findings and limits: Only a handful of AZD1222 recipients tested seropositive at baseline.

For this clone: The target antigen is unknown.

There are 15 residues in the CDR3. Germline V gene sequence: CDR1 KGHDR, CDR2 SFDVKD. Trimming cost V 4 bases and J 0 bases, with 9 bases left between them. Method: immunoSEQ multiplex PCR; TCRdb's copy keeps in-frame clones and lacks some. The profile shows about 67,000 clones, under 90% of them singletons. V is TRBV24-1 and J is TRBJ1-5; D is undetermined. Sequencing used peripheral blood, obtained on day 0 of AZD1222 vaccination. This clonotype was sampled from an adult in good health. The CDR3 bases are TGTGCCACCAGTGAAGGAACATATAGCAATCAGCCCCAGCATTTT. Its protein is CATSEGTYSNQPQHF.